This record covers a single T cell receptor (beta chain). No cognate antigen has been identified for it. Per-nucleotide qualities are absent, and no much larger clonotype sits a single base away. The cohort comprised fewer than 700 healthy bone marrow donors. All cohort members were sampled while nominally healthy, although unrecorded immune exposures were likely present. The donor was CMV seropositive and was included in the group of approximately 310 seropositive cohort members. A peripheral blood sample was provided by each donor, and peripheral blood mononuclear cells were used for TCR beta sequencing. Genomic DNA extraction from the blood cell samples was performed with the Qiagen DNeasy Blood Extraction Kit. The germline V gene (reference sequence) yields MNHEY for CDR1 and SMNVEV for CDR2. V loses 5 bases at its end and J loses 5 bases; junction bases beyond the gene matches: 15. The CDR3 holds 17 amino acids from the cysteine to the phenylalanine. Just the 51-base CDR3 DNA is kept, in frame starting at base 1.

The entry originates in a study of cytomegalovirus exposure and HLA in healthy donors (dated by TCRdb to the late 2010s). Concerning the study at large: According to an earlier analysis of 450 to 650 of the donors, about 179 million T cells yielded 117 million unique TCR beta sequences and 276 Gb of sequence data. An early release that covered around 590 HLA-typed donors contained about 300 gigabases of sequencing data and tens of millions of unique TCR sequences. Among the roughly 400 genotyped donors, about 83% belonged to the genetic ancestry cluster associated with self-reported Caucasian donors. The aim of the study was to test whether cataloging public T cell receptors could identify signatures of past pathogen exposure. The study profiled the T cell repertoires of 666 subjects by immunosequencing and related them to cytomegalovirus serostatus. In addition to the first cohort of 666 subjects, a separate validation cohort of 120 different subjects was used. High-throughput TCR immunosequencing, statistical association of individual TCRs with disease status, and machine learning were combined to predict cytomegalovirus infection status. To study patterns of TCR occurrence, a later analysis re-analyzed previously published TCR beta repertoires from 550 to 800 donors and added high-resolution HLA genotyping. In the later analysis, no new phenotypic data were used to find candidate immune exposures; instead, reliance was placed on TCR beta sequences and their occurrence across donors. In an earlier analysis of 500 to 650 of the donors, high-throughput TCR beta sequencing was used to judge whether each TCR beta V gene segment behaved as functional or pseudogenic. Donor age, sex, ethnicity and CMV serostatus were compiled alongside the repertoire data. In a later genetic analysis, genome-wide SNP genotypes for about three fifths of the 666 donors were used, and that subset was treated as a discovery cohort. All discovery cohort repertoires had been generated on a single sequencing platform. HLA typing covered class I and class II loci at four-digit resolution. The number of typed donors differed by locus: roughly 629-640 for A, B, C, DRB1 and DQB1; some 500 for DQA1; 606 for DPA1; and roughly 470 for DPB1. Roughly 5 DR-DQ haplotypes were handled as single units for association and clustering, since linkage in the cohort was strong. Among almost 400 genotyped donors of the cohort, an average of approximately 250,000 unique TCR beta nucleotide sequences were sequenced per donor, about a sixth of them non-productive.

Broader findings and caveats from the paper: The presence/absence analyses assumed that sequencing depth was roughly uniform across donors, and that assumption may not be true. Some 15 rarely observed V segments, including chromosome 9 orphons, were excluded from the earlier analysis of a few hundred of the donors because counts were too low. A further reported finding was that TCR beta sequences accurately predicted the HLA-A and HLA-B alleles for most subjects in the first cohort. In a later analysis, HLA-associated TCR beta chains showed more clonal expansion and lower generation probabilities than non-associated chains that were equally common. Most TCR sequences were observed very rarely across donors, whereas some public TCRs were present in many individuals. A later genetic analysis reported fewer N-insertions in productive TCRs among donors in an Asian-associated ancestry cluster than the roughly 620-donor mean. In both the original and validation cohorts, the classifier was reported to diagnose cytomegalovirus status with high specificity and sensitivity. Specific HLA alleles were associated with 15,000 to 20,000 TCR beta sequences at a false discovery rate of 0.05 in a later analysis. A few of the identified cytomegalovirus-associated TCR beta chains were confirmed in vitro to be specific for cytomegalovirus antigens. In a later analysis, TCR association rates were found to vary across HLA loci, with the most associated TCRs seen for DRB1 alleles and the fewest for HLA-C alleles. A total of 150 to 200 TCR beta chains were listed by the study as associated with cytomegalovirus. A later analysis reported that several top co-occurrence clusters appeared linked to parvovirus B19, influenza, CMV and Epstein-Barr virus. A later analysis found that most CMV-associated TCR beta chains appeared HLA-restricted, with HLA associations seemingly driven largely by CMV exposure. Because HLA typing was unavailable for some donors at each locus, only the typed subset was used in association tests. A cluster of highly shared sequence variants was judged likely to be a technical artifact of the sequencing pipeline. An association between a missense DCLRE1C variant and V-gene and J-gene trimming of TCR beta chains was found in a later genetic analysis and replicated in an independent cohort. The only immune exposure information available for the cohort was CMV serostatus. It was suggested by the authors that the approach could potentially be generalized to other disease states and immunological phenotypes. The cohort was sequenced for TCR beta chains only, and without alpha or paired-chain data the features that could be detected were limited. Linkage disequilibrium might explain the correlated functional status among segregating V segments, but an unknown experimental factor could not be ruled out. Some IMGT-functional V segments, including TRBV6-2 and TRBV6-3, could not be distinguished by the 87-base-pair reads and were therefore excluded. Strong co-occurrence of HLA alleles, especially DR and DQ, made assigning TCR associations to individual alleles difficult. An earlier analysis of approximately 570 of the donors showed that most TCR beta V segments appeared in productive rearrangements either about 87% or about 30% of the time, which broadly matched IMGT annotations.

Preparation of the library involved the immunoSEQ multiplex PCR assay. A mixture of 60 forward primers for TCR Vbeta segments and 13 reverse primers for TCR Jbeta segments was used in the multiplex PCR. A multiplex PCR assay on genomic DNA amplified the CDR3 region of rearranged TCR beta genes. Amplified TCR beta libraries were sequenced as 87-base-pair reads on the Illumina HiSeq System. As for the authors' bioinformatics: A later analysis tallied roughly 80 million unique TCR beta chains across the approximately 670 repertoires, and approximately 12 million of those chains were shared by two or more donors. Raw reads were error-corrected and collapsed into unique sequences with a nearest-neighbor algorithm that merged closely related sequences to remove PCR and sequencing errors. V, D and J gene segments were assigned by aligning CDR3 sequences to IMGT reference sequences. For a sequence to be retained, at least a six-nucleotide match to both a V gene segment and a J gene segment was required. A rearrangement was called productive if the CDR3 had no stop codons and remained in frame with V and J, and every other rearrangement was called non-productive. CDR3 was defined according to IMGT convention as the region running from the second conserved V-encoded cysteine to the conserved J-encoded phenylalanine. The earlier analysis of 587 of the donors excluded any sequence lacking an unambiguous match to a single V gene segment. An earlier analysis of several hundred of the donors called V segments functional above 56.7% productive rearrangements and segregating when the between-donor standard deviation exceeded 5%. A statistical classification framework was built for diagnosing cytomegalovirus status from the catalog of TCR beta chain sequences. In a later analysis, TCR nucleotide sequences were compared against IMGT/GENE-DB human TR gene sequences so that V and J genes could be assigned. The TCRdist pipeline was used in a later analysis to assign CDR3 sequences and most-parsimonious VDJ recombination scenarios. A later analysis defined each TCR beta chain by its CDR3 amino acid sequence plus V-gene family, and excluded reads lacking a unique V-gene family. In a later analysis, 450 to 600 highly shared, low-generation-probability nucleotide sequences were removed to address suspected cross-contamination and a sequencing artifact. For each public chain, a later analysis derived a clonal expansion index from normalized ranks of inferred template counts within each repertoire. In a later analysis, generation probabilities were computed using a VDJ recombination model fitted to out-of-frame rearrangements, and the results were checked against IGoR. Hypergeometric tests were used in a later analysis to score TCR-TCR, TCR-HLA and TCR-CMV co-occurrence, with a repertoire-size bias correction applied to the TCR pairs. False discovery rates were estimated in a later analysis by permuting HLA or CMV assignments 20 times. In a later analysis, co-occurring TCRs were grouped with DBSCAN, and TCRdist sequence similarity was added when clustering was performed within HLA-allele-positive subsets. Repertoires with fewer than 30,000 or more than 120,000 public chains were left out of co-occurrence clustering, as were roughly five repertoires with anomalous nucleotide sharing. The immuneACCESS repertoire file appears here via TCRdb, limited to in-frame rearrangements. These files lack a portion of the clones; in checked studies, under half of the deficit traces to unresolved V genes, and the cause of the others is not known. V and J calls and clone size follow that table, whereas D and trimming were derived from the DNA. The sample records about 96,000 clones, roughly 80% of which are singletons. Of the sample, about 7% falls within the top ten clones.

Sequencing input: PBMCs. Recombination joined TRBV27 with TRBJ1-2, and TRBD1 matches 9 of the central bases. This TCR came from a man in his fifties in good health and CMV-seropositive. The CDR3 protein is CASSPPPPGQGFYGYTF. DNA sequence: TGTGCCAGCAGTCCCCCCCCTCCAGGACAGGGGTTTTATGGCTACACCTTC.